These 10 T cell receptor beta chains were all obtained from the same sample, sequenced in a study of T cells in Graves' hyperthyroidism and ophthalmopathy. TCR beta CDR3 regions were amplified from RNA. In the first-round RT-PCR of the TCR CDR3, the HTBI primer set was used. Using its own MiXCR run on the multiplex PCR reads, TCRdb lists one record per CDR3 protein. The sample consists of about 700,000 distinct CDR3 sequences, 11% to 15% of them appearing once. Sequencing was performed on blood. The receptors here all came from a woman under 30 with Graves' hyperthyroidism.

J is TRBJ2-7 and V is TRBV19; 11 bases agree with TRBD2. CDR1 and CDR2 from the germline V gene are LNHDA and SQIVND (reference sequence). The CDR3 runs to 17 residues. Germline trimming cut 3 bases from V and 4 bases from J; bases unmatched to any gene: 11. The CDR3 sequence is CASSIQTSSGRSYEQYF. The CDR3 DNA reads as TGTGCCAGTAGTATCCAGACTTCTAGCGGGAGGAGTTACGAGCAGTACTTC. The variable domain in full, with the rest retrieved from reference TRBV19 and TRBJ2-7, is DGGITQSPKYLFRKEGQNVTLSCEQNLNHDAMYWYRQDPGQGLRLIYYSQIVNDFQKGDIAEGYSVSREKKESFPLTVTSAQKNPTAFYLCASSIQTSSGRSYEQYFGPGTRLTVT.

V is TRBV20-1 and J is TRBJ1-1, with a weak D call TRBD1 (6 bases). CDR3 size: 17 residues. CDR1 DFQATT and CDR2 SNEGSKA come from the germline V gene (reference sequence). The CDR3 reads CRAGGGRGVRFNTEAFF. Written as DNA, the CDR3 is TGCAGGGCGGGGGGCGGGAGAGGGGTACGTTTCAACACTGAAGCTTTCTTT.

The chain recombines TRBV24-1 with TRBJ2-5; either TRBD1 or TRBD2 may fit D (5 bases each). V lost 7 bases to trimming and J lost 4 bases, with 15 bases between them. Germline V CDR1 and CDR2: KGHDR, SFDVKD. This CDR3 has 14 amino acids. The CDR3 DNA sequence: TGTGCCACCAGGGGGACGGGGCGAAGAGAGACCCAGTACTTC. It translates to CATRGTGRRETQYF.

This clonotype has ten or more counts. The CDR3 spells CASSSVPVETQYF. In DNA, the CDR3 is TGTGCCAGCAGCTCCGTACCAGTGGAGACCCAGTACTTC. This chain links TRBV12-3 or TRBV12-4 with TRBJ2-5; unclear D gene. V was pared by 6 bases and J by 5 bases, with 13 bases between. The CDR3 totals 13 residues.

The rearrangement links TRBV7-9 to TRBJ2-4; D is ambiguous. Germline V gives CDR1 SEHNR, CDR2 FQNEAQ (reference sequence). Between the trimmed V and J ends, which lost 1 base and 0 bases, there was a span of 16 bases. The CDR3 spans 18 residues. The CDR3 here is CASSLEGRSNEAKNIQYF. CDR3 DNA: TGTGCCAGCAGCTTAGAGGGTCGGAGTAACGAAGCCAAAAACATTCAGTACTTC.

The chain recombines TRBV20-1 with TRBJ2-5; 11 bases map to TRBD2. Germline V gene lookup returns CDR1 DFQATT and CDR2 SNEGSKA (reference sequence). V dropped 4 bases and J dropped 5; count of bases not matched to a gene: 9. The CDR3 is 15 residues long. The CDR3 bases are TGCAGTGCTACCATGCTAGCGGGAGGTCGGGAGACCCAGTACTTC. It is translated as CSATMLAGGRETQYF.

In its sample, this clonotype was seen many times. The gene calls are TRBV5-6 and TRBJ2-7; no firm D call. Trimming stripped 0 bases from V and 7 bases from J, with 14 bases between. This CDR3 is 14 amino acids long. Germline V gene sequence: CDR1 SGHDT, CDR2 YYEEEE. CDR3 bases: TGTGCCAGCAGCTTGGCCGGCGAGCCCCTGGAGCAGTACTTC. It codes for CASSLAGEPLEQYF.

In its sample, this clonotype was seen many times. CDR3 nucleotide sequence: TGTGCCAGCAGCTTAGGGGGACGCGAGACCCAGTACTTC. The encoded protein is CASSLGGRETQYF. The chain combines TRBV7-2 with TRBJ2-5, with D perhaps being TRBD1 or TRBD2 (5 bases each). V was cut by 1 base and J by 5 bases, with 8 bases left in between. The CDR3 length is 13 residues. Germline CDR1 reads SGHTA; CDR2 reads FQGNSA.

The rearrangement links TRBV29-1 to TRBJ2-1; 13 bases are shared with TRBD2. The V segment lost 2 bases and the J segment 1 base; nucleotides outside the gene matches: 2. This CDR3 is 16 amino acids long. In germline, CDR1 is SQVTM, CDR2 ANQGSEA. Here the CDR3 reads CSVERTSGSSYNEQFF. CDR3 nucleotides: TGCAGCGTTGAAAGGACTAGCGGGAGTTCCTACAATGAGCAGTTCTTC.

This clonotype was counted between two and nine times. CDR3 in amino acids: CASSATRGAGAYEQYF. DNA of the CDR3: TGTGCCAGCAGCGCTACCCGGGGGGCGGGAGCCTACGAGCAGTACTTC. The gene calls are TRBV7-8 and TRBJ2-7; D is possibly TRBD2 (7 bases). V shed 5 bases and J shed 2 bases, with 19 bases lying between them. CDR3 length: 16 amino acids. Germline CDR1 is SGHVS and CDR2 is FQNEAQ.